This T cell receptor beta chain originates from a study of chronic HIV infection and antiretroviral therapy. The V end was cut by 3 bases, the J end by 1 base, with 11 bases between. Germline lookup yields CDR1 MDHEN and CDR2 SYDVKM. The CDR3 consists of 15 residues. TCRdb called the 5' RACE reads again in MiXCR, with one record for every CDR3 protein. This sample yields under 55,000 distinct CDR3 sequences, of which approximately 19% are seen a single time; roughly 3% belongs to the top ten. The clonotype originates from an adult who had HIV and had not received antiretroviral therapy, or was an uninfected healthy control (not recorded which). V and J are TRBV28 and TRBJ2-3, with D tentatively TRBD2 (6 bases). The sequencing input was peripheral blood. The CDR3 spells CASSFLAGRTDTQYF. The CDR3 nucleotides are TGTGCCAGCAGTTTCCTGGCGGGGCGCACAGATACGCAGTATTTT.